Detailed here is one T cell receptor (beta chain). This specimen belongs to a study of T-cell reconstitution after alpha-beta-depleted transplantation in children. Unique molecular identifiers were incorporated into the prepared TCRbeta library. One entry per CDR3 protein, called by TCRdb with MiXCR from the PCR reads. The repertoire holds about 830,000 distinct CDR3 sequences, with 16% as singletons. Trimming stripped 0 bases from V and 5 bases from J, with 13 bases between. Germline CDR1 SGHTA, CDR2 FQGTGA. The CDR3 is 15 residues long. The material sequenced was PBMCs, mostly from graft donor cells, taken 360 days after TCRalphabeta/CD19-depleted stem cell transplant. The origin of this receptor is a male patient younger than 18 who had a stem cell transplant for acute lymphoblastic leukemia, so the T cells may come from the graft donor. The V call is TRBV7-3, the J call TRBJ1-2, with no clear D. CDR3 bases: TGTGCCAGCAGCTTAACTGGTAGGACGGATTATGGCTACACCTTC. Amino acid sequence: CASSLTGRTDYGYTF.